This entry lists 12 T cell receptor beta chains sequenced from one sample in a study of T cell responses to AZD1222 COVID-19 vaccine. Profiled with immunoSEQ multiplex PCR; TCRdb holds only in-frame clones, not every one. The profile shows about 130,000 clones, around 89% of them singletons. The input for sequencing was peripheral blood, taken on day 0 of AZD1222 vaccination. These receptors were collected from an adult in good health.

The rearrangement links TRBV6-2 or TRBV6-3 to TRBJ2-2, with 9 bases aligning to TRBD2. Germline assignment: CDR1 MNHEY and CDR2 SVGEGT. The trim removed 5 bases at V and 5 bases at J, leaving 6 bases unmatched. The CDR3 has 15 amino acids. The chain's CDR3 is CASSLAGRETGELFF. CDR3 nucleotides: TGTGCCAGCAGTCTAGCGGGAAGGGAGACCGGGGAGCTGTTTTTT.

This clone was counted between two and nine times. The V gene is TRBV3-1 (or the pseudogene TRBV3-2), the J gene TRBJ1-3; D is unclear. Trimming took 4 bases from V and 4 from J, leaving 14 bases between them. This CDR3 comprises 15 residues. Germline-derived CDR1 and CDR2 are LGHDT and YNNKEL (reference sequence). The CDR3 DNA reads as TGTGCCAGCAGCCCTACGGGAGGCTGGGGAAACACCATATATTTT. Its translation is CASSPTGGWGNTIYF.

This clone was observed once. The V gene is TRBV6-2 or TRBV6-3, the J gene TRBJ2-3, with 7 bases that match TRBD2. J was trimmed by 6 bases and V by 0 bases; bases with no gene match: 18. CDR3 size: 19 residues. Germline V gene data show CDR1 as MNHEY and CDR2 as SVGEGT. CDR3 region: CASSYSRRVRERWRDTQYF. The DNA of the CDR3 is TGTGCCAGCAGTTACTCGCGGCGAGTGCGGGAGAGGTGGAGGGATACGCAGTATTTT.

This clone was detected only once. V gene TRBV28 combines with J gene TRBJ2-7, with 7 bases that match TRBD2. Germline assignment: CDR1 MDHEN and CDR2 SYDVKM. The CDR3 totals 14 residues. Trimming at V came to 2 bases and at J to 5 bases, leaving 6 bases not matched to a gene. DNA of the CDR3: TGTGCCAGCAGTTTAGGTGGGAGGGTCGACGAGCAGTACTTC. It specifies CASSLGGRVDEQYF.

The chain is built from TRBV7-2 and TRBJ2-3, with D perhaps matching TRBD2 (6 bases). Germline V gene lookup returns CDR1 SGHTA and CDR2 FQGNSA. Trimming took 1 base from V and 6 from J, leaving 11 bases between them. The CDR3 has 14 amino acids. The chain's CDR3 is CASSLESGRDTQYF. The CDR3 bases are TGTGCCAGCAGCTTAGAATCGGGGAGGGATACGCAGTATTTT.

The chain links TRBV19 to TRBJ1-1; D gene uncertain. V shed 1 base and J shed 4 bases, with 13 bases lying between them. Looked up from germline, CDR1 is LNHDA and CDR2 is SQIVND (reference sequence). This CDR3 is built from 15 residues. The DNA of the CDR3 is TGTGCCAGTAGTATAGGGGCCAGGTACGTCACTGAAGCTTTCTTT. This codes for CASSIGARYVTEAFF.

The gene calls are TRBV19 and TRBJ2-3, with 8 bases identical to TRBD1. The length of the CDR3 is 15 residues. V trimming: 3 bases; J trimming: 6 bases; junction bases outside the gene matches: 8. CDR1 is LNHDA and CDR2 is SQIVND in the germline V gene (reference sequence). The CDR3 DNA is TGTGCCAGTAGTATCGCGCAGGGGGCAGGGGATACGCAGTATTTT. Translated, it gives CASSIAQGAGDTQYF.

The J gene is TRBJ2-7, the V gene TRBV7-2, with TRBD1 matching over 10 bases. The trim removed 5 bases at V and 7 bases at J, leaving 11 bases unmatched. The CDR3 totals 15 residues. The germline V gene encodes CDR1 SGHTA and CDR2 FQGNSA. For the CDR3, the DNA is TGTGCCAGCAGCGCAAGACAGGGGGCCCTTTTAGAGCAGTACTTC. This gives the protein CASSARQGALLEQYF.

The rearrangement uses TRBV14 and TRBJ2-7; D is unclear. In germline, CDR1 is SGHDN, CDR2 FVKESK. The CDR3 loop spans 13 amino acids. V lost 8 bases to trimming and J lost 2 bases, with 13 bases between them. The CDR3 loop reads CASASSITYEQYF. The CDR3 nucleotides read TGTGCCAGCGCTAGTAGCATTACCTACGAGCAGTACTTC.

The CDR3 DNA sequence: TGTGCCAGCAGTTACGCTATTACAGATACGCAGTATTTT. Translation: CASSYAITDTQYF. V is TRBV6-5 and J is TRBJ2-3; no clear D gene. V was cut by 2 bases and J by 3 bases, with 6 bases left in between. The CDR3 has 13 residues. CDR1 is MNHEY, CDR2 SVGAGI, per germline.

The chain has TRBV7-2 and TRBJ2-3, with D possibly TRBD1 on 5 matching bases. Germline lookup yields CDR1 SGHTA and CDR2 FQGNSA. The CDR3 runs to 14 residues. Trimming removed 1 base at V and 2 bases at J, with 7 bases between. CDR3 coding DNA: TGTGCCAGCAGCTTAGACAGGCTCACAGATACGCAGTATTTT. As protein: CASSLDRLTDTQYF.

V is TRBV6-6 and J is TRBJ2-3; D may match TRBD1 or TRBD2 (5 bases each). The CDR3 runs 16 residues. Germline-derived CDR1 and CDR2 are MNHNY and SVGAGI (reference sequence). V lost 3 bases and J lost 4, with 17 bases in between. CDR3 protein: CASSYRDLSRADTQYF. As DNA, the CDR3 is TGTGCCAGCAGTTATCGGGACCTAAGTCGTGCAGATACGCAGTATTTT.